This is a list of T cell receptor beta chains from one sample in a study of OX40 agonist ivuxolimab in advanced cancers. Libraries were prepared by immunoSEQ multiplex PCR; TCRdb keeps only in-frame clonotypes and omits some of them. The sample includes over 35,000 clones, 85% to 90% of them seen just once. The sample was CD4+ or CD8+ T cells sorted from blood, taken in a trial of the OX40 agonist ivuxolimab. The receptors were gathered from an adult with an advanced solid tumor such as melanoma, head and neck, liver or kidney cancer. The conserved cysteine and the conserved F or W are not part of the CDR3 here.

V,J,CDR3
TRBV6-1,TRBJ1-6,ASSESNSPLH
TRBV6-4,TRBJ2-7,AGRRGVSHEQY
TRBV11-2,TRBJ1-1,ASSLGNMNTEAF
TRBV10-3,TRBJ2-1,AISPTAGRAKDEQF
TRBV6-5,TRBJ2-2,ASSRGQNGELF
TRBV5-1,TRBJ2-5,ASSWGSSGSGETQY
TRBV11-2,TRBJ2-2,ASRTSGGAGELF
TRBV2,TRBJ2-7,ASSEDRFSYEQY
TRBV6-5,TRBJ2-5,ASSYSTSGGQETQY
TRBV6-6,TRBJ2-5,ASSNLSGGHETQY
TRBV7-2,TRBJ2-2,ASSLASTGELF
TRBV6-5,TRBJ1-2,ASRRITVNYGYT
TRBV19,TRBJ1-4,ASSTGDRRVLF
TRBV7-6,TRBJ2-1,ASSLVGPENEQF
TRBV19,TRBJ2-1,ASSIAAGTKF
TRBV7-9,TRBJ1-1,ASSLGLGAEIMNTEAF
TRBV16,TRBJ2-6,ASSQASGANVLT
TRBV5-4,TRBJ2-2,ASTVDPANTGELF
TRBV4-1,TRBJ2-2,ASSYDRENGELF
TRBV6-1,TRBJ1-1,ASSENVGGAGVGTEAF
TRBV19,TRBJ2-3,ASSIARGTDTQY
TRBV6-6,TRBJ2-5,ASSYSEAQY
TRBV9,TRBJ1-3,ASSATPGTDNSGNTIY
TRBV18,TRBJ2-2,ASSPNALAGGTGELF
TRBV6-6,TRBJ1-6,ASSRRGTNSPLH
TRBV30,TRBJ1-6,AWGIFSYNSPLH
TRBV11-2,TRBJ2-5,ASRPAGGSQETQY
TRBV5-4,TRBJ1-1,ASSLGGATRSGSYTEAF
TRBV5-1,TRBJ2-1,ASGWTSQGGEQF
TRBV30,TRBJ2-1,AWSRFRAFSSYNEQF
TRBV7-2,TRBJ2-7,ASSGGSGSYEQY
TRBV11-2,TRBJ2-3,ASSLGWGTDTQY
TRBV7-2,TRBJ2-1,ASSAGQGAHEQF
TRBV11-2,TRBJ2-2,ASSSSQGTGELF
TRBV28,TRBJ2-3,ASSYGTSGSVSDTQY
TRBV5-1,TRBJ2-5,ASKPLAGGQEAQY
TRBV7-9,TRBJ2-7,ASSLTRGSYEQY
TRBV9,TRBJ2-2,ASSVDPGWSGELF
TRBV7-2,TRBJ2-3,ASSLVAGGSTDTQY
TRBV19,TRBJ1-2,ASSFAGNYGYT
TRBV7-2,TRBJ2-5,ASSLAGTGEETQY
TRBV9,TRBJ2-5,ASSVLQGSETQY
TRBV6-1,TRBJ2-2,ASSEAVRVPGELF
TRBV29-1,TRBJ2-1,SVATGYYNEQF
TRBV14,TRBJ1-6,ASSPGQGFSPLH
TRBV4-3,TRBJ1-1,ASSQAGTNTEAF
TRBV6-5,TRBJ1-1,ASSYSRGAGTEAF
TRBV6-6,TRBJ2-1,ASSLLAGGPNEQF
TRBV14,TRBJ2-3,ASSPYSSGGAY
TRBV7-3,TRBJ2-3,ASSAASGYTDTQY
TRBV2,-,ASSYRAESYEQY
TRBV6-6,TRBJ1-4,ASSYSGGGLEKLF
TRBV2,TRBJ2-2,ASSDTSGWSTGELF
TRBV28,TRBJ2-3,ASTTSGASTDTQY
TRBV2,TRBJ2-7,ASSERWQSYEQY
TRBV11-2,TRBJ2-1,ASSGLAGNGLLEQF